These 29 T cell receptor beta chains originate from one sample sequenced in a study of shared clonotypes between healthy human individuals. Produced via immunoSEQ multiplex PCR; TCRdb's table is partial and in-frame only. The sample includes some 2,000,000 clones, just under 95% of them seen just once. Naive CD8 cells, CD45RO-negative and positively selected for CCR7, excluded terminally differentiated effector memory CD45RA+ cells. The sequencing sample was made of naive CD8+ T cells sorted from blood. Receptors originate from a man in his late teens or twenties in good health.

The chain has TRBV5-6 and TRBJ2-7; possibly TRBD2 for D (6 bases). The ends were cut back, 6 bases at V and 4 bases at J, with 17 bases in the middle. The length of the CDR3 is 14 residues. CDR1 SGHDT and CDR2 YYEEEE come from the germline V gene. The CDR3 sequence is CASTPEGKPYEQYF. The CDR3 DNA reads as TGTGCCAGCACCCCGGAGGGCAAACCTTACGAGCAGTACTTC.

CDR3 sequence: CASSQERQASRGSYNEQFF. CDR3 DNA sequence: TGCGCCAGCAGCCAAGAGCGGCAGGCTAGTAGGGGCTCCTACAATGAGCAGTTCTTC. The rearrangement links TRBV4-1 to TRBJ2-1, with a tentative D call TRBD1 (5 bases). The germline V and J ends were trimmed by 0 bases and 0 bases, with 18 bases remaining between them. The germline CDR1 and CDR2 sequences are MGHRA and YSYEKL. This CDR3 is built from 19 residues.

The genes are TRBV9 and TRBJ2-7, with 8 bases that match TRBD1. Germline trimming cut 3 bases from V and 4 bases from J; bases unmatched to any gene: 6. The CDR3 length is 14 residues. CDR1 is SGDLS and CDR2 is YYNGEE in the germline V gene. The CDR3 region has the DNA TGTGCCAGCAGCGCGGCAGGGGGCAGATACGAGCAGTACTTC. It translates to CASSAAGGRYEQYF.

The chain couples TRBV4-1 to TRBJ2-7; 11 bases agree with TRBD2. Germline CDR1 and CDR2: MGHRA and YSYEKL. V dropped 1 base and J dropped 4; count of bases not matched to a gene: 12. The CDR3 totals 18 residues. The CDR3 sequence is CASSQALLAGGYIYEQYF. In DNA, the CDR3 is TGCGCCAGCAGCCAAGCCCTGCTAGCGGGAGGATATATTTACGAGCAGTACTTC.

The J gene is TRBJ2-7, the V gene TRBV2, with 8 bases lining up with TRBD1. The CDR3 length is 13 residues. V trimming: 6 bases; J trimming: 5 bases; junction bases outside the gene matches: 6. The germline CDR1 and CDR2 sequences are SNHLY and FYNNEI. The DNA of the CDR3 is TGTGCCAGCAGGGACAGGGTGAAGGACGAGCAGTACTTC. Its translation is CASRDRVKDEQYF.

The V call is TRBV7-9, the J call TRBJ1-5; a possible D gene is TRBD1 (5 bases). This CDR3 region has 15 residues. Trimming cost V 6 bases and J 5 bases, with 17 bases left between them. Per the germline V gene, CDR1 is SEHNR and CDR2 is FQNEAQ (reference sequence). CDR3: CASSSTGTEYQPQHF. Here the CDR3 DNA reads TGTGCCAGCAGTTCCACCGGGACGGAATATCAGCCCCAGCATTTT.

The chain has TRBV7-3 and TRBJ2-7, with no clear D. The CDR3 covers 13 residues. Germline V gene lookup returns CDR1 SGHTA and CDR2 FQGTGA. Trimming removed 4 bases from V and 10 bases from J, with 17 bases in between. The CDR3: CASSSNPTSRQYF. In DNA form, the CDR3 reads TGTGCCAGCAGCTCTAACCCGACCTCTCGACAGTACTTC.

With respect to this clone: In the same sample, other DNA sequences code for this CDR3. The CDR3: CASSISSEYEQYF. The CDR3, as DNA: TGTGCCAGTAGTATTTCTTCAGAGTACGAGCAGTACTTC. The V and J genes are TRBV19 and TRBJ2-7; D unclear. The V end lost 3 bases, the J end lost 4 bases, and 10 bases lay between the germline ends. The CDR3 totals 13 residues. Per germline, CDR1 LNHDA and CDR2 SQIVND (reference sequence).

This sequence joins TRBV5-1 and TRBJ2-7, with TRBD1 matching over 8 bases. Germline lookup yields CDR1 SGHRS and CDR2 YFSETQ. Trimming removed 3 bases from V and 2 bases from J; junction bases left unmatched: 10. The CDR3 is made up of 16 amino acids. The DNA for the CDR3 is TGCGCCAGCAGCTCCCCAGAAGGGACAGGAACCTACGAGCAGTACTTC. It encodes CASSSPEGTGTYEQYF.

The chain carries TRBV29-1 and TRBJ2-7, with TRBD2 as a possible D gene (6 bases). Deletions cut 7 bases from V and 5 bases from J, with 18 bases between. Germline V CDR1 and CDR2: SQVTM, ANQGSEA. This CDR3 has 13 amino acids. The CDR3 here is CSAGGALRDEQYF. The CDR3 coding sequence is TGCAGCGCCGGAGGGGCTCTTCGGGACGAGCAGTACTTC.

The gene calls are TRBV30 and TRBJ1-4; D not certain. This CDR3 contains 13 residues. Germline V gives CDR1 GTSNPN, CDR2 SVGIG (reference sequence). The ends were cut back, 2 bases at V and 7 bases at J, with 11 bases in the middle. The CDR3 nucleotides are TGTGCCTGGAGTTTTTCGGCGGGTGAAAAACTGTTTTTT. Protein product: CAWSFSAGEKLFF.

The rearrangement joins TRBV15 to TRBJ2-7; D gene uncertain. V was clipped by 3 bases and J by 3 bases, with 9 bases between them. Germline-derived CDR1 and CDR2 are LNHNV and YYDKDF (reference sequence). This CDR3 contains 13 residues. The CDR3 protein is CATSSHIYYEQYF. The CDR3 region has the DNA TGTGCCACCAGCAGTCACATCTACTACGAGCAGTACTTC.

The chain is built from TRBV2 and TRBJ1-1; D gene ambiguous. Between the trimmed V and J ends, which lost 5 bases and 7 bases, there was a span of 11 bases. The CDR3 consists of 12 residues. The V gene's germline CDR1 is SNHLY and CDR2 FYNNEI. The CDR3 DNA is TGTGCCAGCAGTCCCCCAGCAGTTGAAGCTTTCTTT. Protein sequence: CASSPPAVEAFF.

The chain's CDR3 is CASSLGTGWSVQYF. CDR3 nucleotide sequence: TGTGCCAGCAGTCTCGGGACAGGGTGGAGCGTGCAGTACTTC. This chain uses TRBV27 with TRBJ2-7, with 9 bases aligning to TRBD1. V lost 5 bases to trimming and J lost 9 bases; unmatched junction nucleotides: 11. The germline gives CDR1 MNHEY, CDR2 SMNVEV (reference sequence). The CDR3 has 14 residues.

This chain joins TRBV27 and TRBJ1-4; 7 bases agree with TRBD1. CDR3 length equals 14 residues. The trim removed 6 bases at V and 7 bases at J, leaving 8 bases unmatched. CDR1 is MNHEY, CDR2 SMNVEV, per germline (reference sequence). The CDR3 here is CASSPGTAGEKLFF. The CDR3 DNA reads as TGTGCCAGCAGCCCCGGGACAGCCGGTGAAAAACTGTTTTTT.

The CDR3 bases are TGTGCCAGCAGTTACTCGCTAGCGGGAGGGGCCGATACGCAGTATTTT. Residues: CASSYSLAGGADTQYF. This chain connects TRBV6-5 to TRBJ2-3; 12 bases line up with TRBD2. The V segment lost 0 bases and the J segment 6 bases; nucleotides outside the gene matches: 4. CDR1 is MNHEY and CDR2 is SVGAGI in the germline V gene. The CDR3 has 16 residues.

The chain combines TRBV6-6 with TRBJ2-7; a possible D gene is TRBD1 (6 bases). Germline CDR1 reads MNHNY; CDR2 reads SVGAGI (reference sequence). This CDR3 is 16 amino acids long. Trimming pared 6 bases from V and 0 bases from J, leaving 18 bases between. The CDR3 sequence is CASSFRTAPSSYEQYF. CDR3 sequence (DNA): TGTGCCAGCAGCTTCAGGACAGCCCCGAGCTCCTACGAGCAGTACTTC.

The chain combines TRBV10-2 with TRBJ2-1, with 9 bases identical to TRBD1. Unmatched junction bases numbered 9, after V lost 6 bases and J lost 0 bases. This CDR3 contains 17 residues. In germline, CDR1 is WSHSY, CDR2 SAAADI. The CDR3 here is CASRDSGTGSSYNEQFF. In DNA, the CDR3 is TGCGCCAGCAGAGATTCCGGGACAGGGAGCTCCTACAATGAGCAGTTCTTC.

The chain carries TRBV19 and TRBJ1-2, with TRBD1 matching over 9 bases. This CDR3 is built from 14 residues. The V gene end was trimmed by 5 bases and the J gene end by 4 bases; junction bases not matched to a gene: 5. Germline V gene sequence: CDR1 LNHDA, CDR2 SQIVND (reference sequence). The CDR3: CASSYGTGPYGYTF. CDR3 coding DNA: TGTGCCAGTAGTTACGGGACAGGGCCCTATGGCTACACCTTC. Full variable domain (missing parts from reference TRBV19 and TRBJ1-2): DGGITQSPKYLFRKEGQNVTLSCEQNLNHDAMYWYRQDPGQGLRLIYYSQIVNDFQKGDIAEGYSVSREKKESFPLTVTSAQKNPTAFYLCASSYGTGPYGYTFGSGTRLTVV.

The gene calls are TRBV6-1 and TRBJ2-1, with D perhaps matching TRBD2 (5 bases). In germline, CDR1 is MNHNS, CDR2 SASEGT. Deletions cut 6 bases from V and 7 bases from J, with 19 bases between. This CDR3 comprises 15 residues. The CDR3 DNA follows: TGTGCCAGCAGGCCAACGGAGCGGTTGAGGAATGAGCAGTTCTTC. Protein sequence: CASRPTERLRNEQFF.

The V gene is TRBV11-2, the J gene TRBJ2-6; TRBD1 or TRBD2 may be the D gene (5 bases each). Germline-derived CDR1 and CDR2 are SGHAT and FQNNGV. Trimming stripped 0 bases from V and 4 bases from J, with 22 bases between. The CDR3 extends over 20 amino acids. As DNA, the CDR3 is TGTGCCAGCAGCTTAGACTTGGGGGTCGCGGCCTCTTTCGGGGCCAACGTCCTGACTTTC. This sequence encodes CASSLDLGVAASFGANVLTF.

The table lists this clone with many counts. V gene TRBV6-6 combines with J gene TRBJ2-7; a possible D gene is TRBD1 (5 bases). The CDR3 totals 13 residues. V lost 5 bases, J lost 5 bases, and 13 bases lay in between. Germline values: CDR1 MNHNY, CDR2 SVGAGI (reference sequence). CDR3 bases: TGTGCCAGCAGTACCCCCTGGGGCGACGAGCAGTACTTC. Protein: CASSTPWGDEQYF.

This clone has just one count. The junction differs from germline at one of its ends, possibly a read error. The rearrangement uses TRBV18 and TRBJ2-7; D not resolved. Germline CDR1 is KGHSH and CDR2 is LQKENI. The CDR3 totals 13 residues. DNA for the CDR3: TGTGCCAGCTCACGGGGTATGGGCAACGAGCAGCACTTC. This codes for CASSRGMGNEQHF.

Notes on this clone: Other nucleotide sequences from this sample produce the same CDR3. The rearrangement joins TRBV27 to TRBJ2-7; D call uncertain. CDR3 length: 12 amino acids. Trimming removed 5 bases at V and 3 bases at J, with 8 bases between. Per the germline V gene, CDR1 is MNHEY and CDR2 is SMNVEV (reference sequence). In DNA, the CDR3 is TGTGCCAGCAGTCCTTTAGGCTACGAGCAGTACTTC. Translated: CASSPLGYEQYF.

The chain carries TRBV11-2 and TRBJ2-7; 9 bases agree with TRBD2. V was clipped by 4 bases and J by 3 bases; unmatched bases: 7. Germline CDR1 reads SGHAT; CDR2 reads FQNNGV. The CDR3 extends over 15 amino acids. CDR3 sequence reads: CASSSPSGEHYEQYF. The CDR3, as DNA: TGTGCCAGCAGCTCCCCTAGCGGGGAACACTACGAGCAGTACTTC.

The chain is built from TRBV6-4 and TRBJ2-2; TRBD2 matches at 9 bases. The germline V gene encodes CDR1 MRHNA and CDR2 SNTAGT. This CDR3 has 19 amino acids. Written as DNA, the CDR3 is TGTGAGGGGGCGGGCAGTGACTCGGGGAGGCTAGCGGGGTACGGGGAGCTGTTTTTT. It specifies CEGAGSDSGRLAGYGELFF.

The rearrangement uses TRBV19 and TRBJ1-2; 8 bases agree with TRBD1. This CDR3 has 15 amino acids. CDR1 and CDR2 from the germline V gene are LNHDA and SQIVND (reference sequence). V shed 5 bases, J shed 0 bases, and the junction held 5 bases outside the gene matches. Here the CDR3 reads CASSPGTGANYGYTF. CDR3 sequence (DNA): TGTGCCAGTAGTCCAGGGACAGGAGCTAACTATGGCTACACCTTC.

Worth noting for this clone: Other DNA sequences of this sample code for an identical CDR3. The rearrangement joins TRBV27 to TRBJ1-1; D remains unclear. V lost 5 bases to trimming and J lost 0 bases, with 7 bases between them. The CDR3 has 13 residues. Germline V CDR1 and CDR2: MNHEY, SMNVEV (reference sequence). CDR3 in DNA: TGTGCCAGCAGTCTGGGAATGAACACTGAAGCTTTCTTT. Protein product: CASSLGMNTEAFF.

The CDR3 region is CSVEDASGSYEQFF. CDR3 nucleotide sequence: TGCAGCGTTGAAGATGCTAGCGGGAGCTATGAGCAGTTCTTC. The gene calls are TRBV29-1 and TRBJ2-1; 10 positions agree with TRBD2. From germline, CDR1 is SQVTM and CDR2 ANQGSEA. J gave up 8 bases and V 0 bases, and 4 bases lay outside the gene matches. CDR3 length: 14 residues.